The rows below give T cell receptor beta chains drawn from one sample of a study of Ad26.COV2.S vaccination and SARS-CoV-2 variants. TCRdb keeps only in-frame clones here, not all; method: immunoSEQ multiplex PCR. The sample includes some 520,000 clones, roughly 87% of them seen just once. The sample here was peripheral blood, taken in a trial of Ad26.COV2.S vaccine versus placebo. These receptors were obtained from a person between 18 and 65 years old who received the Ad26.COV2.S COVID-19 vaccine or a placebo. The conserved cysteine and the conserved F or W are not part of the CDR3 here. The D gene is left open where the match is weak.

>TRBJ2-2|TRBD2|TRBV9
ASSVGASGSIGELF
>TRBJ1-5|-|TRBV4-3
ASSQSGQGLRGNQPQH
>TRBJ2-2|TRBD1|TRBV6-2/TRBV6-3
ASSKETGAGTGELF
>TRBJ2-2|-|TRBV19
ASLLSAGNHGELF
>TRBJ2-3|TRBD2|TRBV28
ASKSSGRYADTQY
>TRBJ1-5|TRBD1|TRBV6-5
ASSLGTGWGQPQH
>TRBJ2-7|-|TRBV27
ASGTSPAYEQY
>TRBJ1-1|TRBD1|TRBV12-5
ASGSYKKTGKLAF
>TRBJ2-7|-|TRBV5-3
ARRGSASSYEQY
>TRBJ2-7|-|TRBV10-1
ASSVGRADEQY
>TRBJ2-7|TRBD2|TRBV3-1/TRBV3-2
ASSQGGLAESYEQY
>TRBJ1-2|TRBD1|TRBV5-1
ASSLGGQGPRGYGYT
>TRBJ1-1|-|TRBV27
ASSYGDMNTEAF
>TRBJ1-1|-|TRBV28
ASGVPTEAF
>TRBJ1-1|-|TRBV27
ASSPSTTNTEAF
>TRBJ2-1|-|TRBV7-8
ASSLFVADEQF
>TRBJ2-5|TRBD2|TRBV28
ASSPRLAGETQY
>TRBJ2-3|-|TRBV28
ASSPPRGTQY
>TRBJ2-2|-|TRBV28
ASSLSGAYTGELF
>TRBJ2-7|TRBD1|TRBV11-3
ASSLTGTSYEQY
>TRBJ2-3|-|TRBV5-1
ASSTGRTSTDTQY
>TRBJ2-7|TRBD1|TRBV5-1
ASSQLQGAGEQY
>TRBJ1-5|TRBD1|TRBV2
ASSETGGFSQPQH
>TRBJ2-7|-|TRBV5-1
ASRQGRSGASEQY
>TRBJ2-7|-|TRBV19
ASSIIGVSGHYEQY
>TRBJ2-1|-|TRBV9
ASSVSAGYNEQF
>TRBJ2-1|-|TRBV7-9
ASSPTVNNEQF
>TRBJ2-7|TRBD2|TRBV27
ASSISRGGRREQY
>TRBJ1-5|-|TRBV24-1
ATSDGGIQPQH
>TRBJ1-1|-|TRBV28
ASEGGTDTEAF
>TRBJ2-1|-|TRBV12-3/TRBV12-4
ASSSDGDNEQF
>TRBJ2-3|-|TRBV28
ASTRGPTASTDTQY
>TRBJ1-5|-|TRBV3-1/TRBV3-2
ASSQKPLGQPQH
>TRBJ2-3|TRBD2|TRBV10-3
AISESSGRASDTQY
>TRBJ1-4|TRBD1|TRBV10-3
AISDSPTGGREKLF
>TRBJ1-5|-|TRBV5-5
ASSSRPGQVLNQPQH
>TRBJ1-3|-|TRBV28
ASSSGVVVGNTIY
>TRBJ1-2|-|TRBV28
ASSFVSGNYGYT
>TRBJ1-6|TRBD1|TRBV6-1
ASSDRDRDNSPLH
>TRBJ1-2|-|TRBV29-1
SVEGINYGYT
>TRBJ2-1|TRBD2|TRBV6-2/TRBV6-3
ASSFAREGYNEQF
>TRBJ2-7|-|TRBV29-1
SVTPDTPYEQY
>TRBJ2-3|TRBD1|TRBV5-4
ASSSRQGVTDTQY